The 5 T cell receptor beta chains listed next were all sequenced from one sample in a study of cytomegalovirus exposure and HLA in healthy donors. Sequencing used immunoSEQ multiplex PCR; TCRdb keeps in-frame clones, though not all of them. The sample consists of about 160,000 clones, just under 85% of them appearing once. Sequenced sample: PBMCs. Receptors originate from a young man in good health and CMV-seropositive.

The chain recombines TRBV20-1 with TRBJ2-7; D uncertain. Looked up from germline, CDR1 is DFQATT and CDR2 is SNEGSKA (reference sequence). V lost 6 bases and J 3 bases, leaving 9 bases between the germline ends. This CDR3 region has 11 residues. CDR3 loop: CSARVFYEQYF. Here the CDR3 DNA reads TGCAGTGCCCGGGTCTTCTACGAGCAGTACTTC.

The chain is built from TRBV4-2 and TRBJ1-1; the D is unclear. The CDR3 is made up of 14 amino acids. Germline CDR1 LGHNA, CDR2 YNFKEQ. Trimming pared 4 bases from V and 5 bases from J, leaving 14 bases between. The CDR3 reads CASSPDTLTTEAFF. As DNA, the CDR3 is TGTGCCAGCAGCCCTGACACGTTAACAACTGAAGCTTTCTTT.

The rearrangement joins TRBV5-1 to TRBJ2-5; 9 positions agree with TRBD2. J was trimmed by 5 bases and V by 0 bases; bases with no gene match: 8. The CDR3 length is 16 residues. The germline CDR1 and CDR2 sequences are SGHRS and YFSETQ. CDR3 DNA: TGCGCCAGCAGCTTGGGGCTAGCGGGGACTTCGGAGACCCAGTACTTC. This gives the protein CASSLGLAGTSETQYF. The full variable domain, rest sourced from reference TRBV5-1 and TRBJ2-5, is KAGVTQTPRYLIKTRGQQVTLSCSPISGHRSVSWYQQTPGQGLQFLFEYFSETQRNKGNFPGRFSGRQFSNSRSEMNVSTLELGDSALYLCASSLGLAGTSETQYFGPGTRLLVL.

About this clone itself: The junction departs from the called germline gene at one end, perhaps through a read error. J is TRBJ2-1 and V is TRBV4-1, with D perhaps TRBD1 (5 bases). The germline V gene has CDR1 MGHRA and CDR2 YSYEKL. The CDR3 is made up of 14 amino acids. CDR3 sequence: CASSQEAAQGSSVF. The CDR3 DNA follows: TGCGCCAGCAGCCAAGAGGCAGCTCAGGGTTCTTCGGTCTTC.

The V call is TRBV5-1, the J call TRBJ2-5; 9 nucleotides agree with TRBD1. Germline V lookup: CDR1 SGHRS, CDR2 YFSETQ. CDR3 size: 17 residues. V was pared by 0 bases and J by 2 bases, with 8 bases of the junction left unmatched. CDR3 coding DNA: TGCGCCAGCAGCTTGGAGGCGGGGACAGGGAGTCAAGAGACCCAGTACTTC. This translates into CASSLEAGTGSQETQYF.